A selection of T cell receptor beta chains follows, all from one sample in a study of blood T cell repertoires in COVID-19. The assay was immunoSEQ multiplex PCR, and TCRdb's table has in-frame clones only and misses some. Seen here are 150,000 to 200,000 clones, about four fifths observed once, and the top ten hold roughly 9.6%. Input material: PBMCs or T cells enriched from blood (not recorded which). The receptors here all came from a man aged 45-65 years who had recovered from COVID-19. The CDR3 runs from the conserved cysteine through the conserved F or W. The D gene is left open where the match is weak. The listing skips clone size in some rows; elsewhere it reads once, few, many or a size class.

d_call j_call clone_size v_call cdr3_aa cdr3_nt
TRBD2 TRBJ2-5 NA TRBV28 CASSDGTSGGRETQYF TGTGCCAGCAGTGACGGGACTAGCGGGGGGAGAGAGACCCAGTACTTC
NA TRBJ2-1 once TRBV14 CASSPFGRGSIVRNEQFF TGTGCCAGCAGCCCATTCGGTAGGGGGAGTATCGTGAGGAATGAGCAGTTCTTC
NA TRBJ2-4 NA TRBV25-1 CASSPRGRGKNIQYF TGTGCCAGCAGCCCCCGGGGTCGGGGTAAAAACATTCAGTACTTC
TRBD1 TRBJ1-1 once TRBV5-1 CASSLQGGNTEAFF TGCGCCAGCAGCTTACAGGGGGGGAACACTGAAGCTTTCTTT
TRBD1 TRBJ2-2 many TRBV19 CASSLKQGGTGELFF TGTGCCAGTAGTCTGAAACAGGGGGGCACCGGGGAGCTGTTTTTT
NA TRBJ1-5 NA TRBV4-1 CASSQRIGNQPQHF TGCGCCAGCAGCCAGAGGATAGGCAATCAGCCCCAGCATTTT
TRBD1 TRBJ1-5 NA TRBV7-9 CASSFGTGSGFNQPQHF TGTGCCAGCAGCTTCGGGACAGGGTCAGGTTTCAATCAGCCCCAGCATTTT
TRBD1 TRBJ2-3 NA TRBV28 CASSLPLQGPVRDTQYF TGTGCCAGCAGTTTACCCCTACAGGGGCCTGTGAGAGATACGCAGTATTTT
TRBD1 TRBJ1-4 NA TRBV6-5 CASSSLSRDRSGKLFF TGTGCCAGCAGTTCGCTCTCAAGGGACAGAAGCGGAAAACTGTTTTTT
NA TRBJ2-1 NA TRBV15 CATAGASPYNEQFF TGTGCCACCGCGGGGGCCAGCCCTTACAATGAGCAGTTCTTC
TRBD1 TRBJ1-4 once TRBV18 CASSPDRGGEKLFF TGTGCCAGCTCACCCGACAGGGGTGGAGAAAAACTGTTTTTT
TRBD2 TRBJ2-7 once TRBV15 CATSRDVRLAASYEQYF TGTGCCACCAGCAGAGATGTTCGACTAGCGGCATCCTACGAGCAGTACTTC
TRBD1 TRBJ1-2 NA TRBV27 CASSLTGQGNYGYTF TGTGCCAGCAGTTTGACGGGACAGGGGAACTATGGCTACACCTTC
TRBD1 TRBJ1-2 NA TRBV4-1 CASSQGTGNYGYTF TGCGCCAGCAGCCAGGGGACAGGGAACTATGGCTACACCTTC
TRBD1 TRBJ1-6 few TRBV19 CASTGTVNSPLHF TGTGCCAGTACCGGGACAGTAAATTCACCCCTCCACTTT